The T cell receptor (beta chain) described here comes from a study of blood T cell repertoires in COVID-19. Study details: Material from acute and convalescent COVID-19 was sourced from the United States, Italy and Spain.

TCRdb's copy holds only in-frame clones and misses some; the assay was immunoSEQ multiplex PCR. This table holds fewer than 65,000 clones, about nine tenths found once. Trimming took 6 bases from V and 5 from J; bases not matched to a gene: 7. The CDR3 contains 14 residues. Germline V gene sequence: CDR1 SGHTA, CDR2 FQGNSA. The rearrangement uses TRBV7-2 and TRBJ2-5; 9 bases match TRBD1. The receptor was isolated from a man between 60 and 75 years old with acute or convalescent COVID-19. Specimen: peripheral blood. For the CDR3, the DNA is TGTGCCAGCAGTTCGACAGGGGGACGGGAGACCCAGTACTTC. Translated, it gives CASSSTGGRETQYF. The full variable domain, rest sourced from reference TRBV7-2 and TRBJ2-5, is GAGVSQSPSNKVTEKGKDVELRCDPISGHTALYWYRQSLGQGLEFLIYFQGNSAPDKSGLPSDRFSAERTGGSVSTLTIQRTQQEDSAVYLCASSSTGGRETQYFGPGTRLLVL.